These 18 T cell receptor beta chains were sequenced from one sample in a study of OX40 agonist ivuxolimab in advanced cancers. The assay was immunoSEQ multiplex PCR, and TCRdb's table has in-frame clones only and misses some. The sample comprises tens of thousands of clones, roughly four fifths of which are singletons, and around a fifth rests with the top ten. This material consisted of CD4+ or CD8+ T cells sorted from blood, taken in a trial of the OX40 agonist ivuxolimab. The receptors originated from an adult with an advanced solid tumor such as melanoma, head and neck, liver or kidney cancer.

The J gene is TRBJ2-2, the V gene TRBV25-1, with D maybe TRBD2 (6 bases). Germline CDR1 MGHDK, CDR2 SYGVNS. The CDR3 has 12 amino acids. Between the trimmed V and J ends, which lost 11 bases and 1 base, there was a span of 8 bases. CDR3 sequence: CAAEGNTGELFF. The CDR3 nucleotides read TGTGCCGCGGAGGGGAACACCGGGGAGCTGTTTTTT.

This chain joins TRBV7-9 and TRBJ1-4, with 11 nucleotides matching TRBD1. With V trimmed by 4 bases and J by 5 bases, 3 bases remained unmatched. This CDR3 has 15 amino acids. Germline V gene lookup returns CDR1 SEHNR and CDR2 FQNEAQ (reference sequence). The CDR3 reads CASSSGDRGNEKLFF. CDR3 nucleotides: TGTGCCAGCAGCTCGGGGGACAGGGGGAATGAAAAACTGTTTTTT.

This clone was seen a few times. V usage is TRBV2 and J usage is TRBJ1-6, with D unclear. Germline lookup yields CDR1 SNHLY and CDR2 FYNNEI. The CDR3 is 11 amino acids. The germline V and J ends were trimmed by 6 bases and 13 bases, with 10 bases remaining between them. Here the CDR3 reads CASRRSSPLHF. The DNA for the CDR3 is TGTGCCAGCAGGCGGTCCTCCCCCCTCCACTTT.

This clone has just one count. The gene calls are TRBV5-4 and TRBJ2-1; D unresolved. From germline, CDR1 is SGHNT and CDR2 YYREEE (reference sequence). The CDR3 is made up of 14 amino acids. Trimming took 2 bases from V and 2 from J, leaving 8 bases between them. CDR3 in amino acids: CASSFRRPYNEQFF. CDR3 DNA sequence: TGTGCCAGCAGCTTCAGACGCCCCTACAATGAGCAGTTCTTC.

The chain uses TRBV6-5 and TRBJ1-2; 7 positions match TRBD1. CDR1 and CDR2 (germline): MNHEY, SVGAGI. This CDR3 comprises 13 residues. The V gene end was trimmed by 2 bases and the J gene end by 8 bases; junction bases not matched to a gene: 5. CDR3: CASSYGQVGGYTF. The DNA for the CDR3 is TGTGCCAGCAGTTACGGACAGGTGGGGGGCTACACCTTC.

The CDR3, as DNA: TGTGCCAGCAGCAGAGGGACTAGCGGGATGAATGAGCAGTTCTTC. Amino acids: CASSRGTSGMNEQFF. The chain is built from TRBV7-3 and TRBJ2-1; 13 bases are shared with TRBD2. The CDR3 is made up of 15 amino acids. Germline-derived CDR1 and CDR2 are SGHTA and FQGTGA. V was pared by 5 bases and J by 7 bases, with 5 bases of the junction left unmatched.

The chain links TRBV6-4 to TRBJ2-3; 8 bases match TRBD2. Germline V gives CDR1 MRHNA, CDR2 SNTAGT. This CDR3 spans 16 amino acids. V was clipped by 5 bases and J by 4 bases; unmatched bases: 11. The CDR3 loop is CASSLGAGEGSDTQYF. The CDR3 nucleotides are TGTGCCAGCAGTTTAGGAGCGGGAGAAGGGTCAGATACGCAGTATTTT.

The V call is TRBV11-2, the J call TRBJ2-7, with 9 bases identical to TRBD1. Germline trimming cut 3 bases from V and 3 bases from J; bases unmatched to any gene: 9. Germline values: CDR1 SGHAT, CDR2 FQNNGV. The CDR3 loop spans 16 amino acids. CDR3 amino acids: CASSLFRDRDFYEQYF. CDR3 coding DNA: TGTGCCAGCAGCTTGTTCCGGGACAGGGATTTCTACGAGCAGTACTTC.

The chain combines TRBV23-1 with TRBJ2-3, with TRBD2 identical over 10 bases. TRBV23-1 is known as an ORF, though its function is uncertain. J gave up 6 bases and V 4 bases, and 19 bases lay outside the gene matches. The CDR3 is 19 amino acids. The CDR3 loop is CASSPPSAGGPAAADTQYF. As DNA, the CDR3 is TGCGCCAGCAGTCCTCCGTCAGCGGGAGGGCCTGCCGCAGCGGATACGCAGTATTTT.

V is TRBV6-5 and J is TRBJ1-6; D is unclear. V was shortened by 5 bases and J by 10 bases, with 15 bases between the two germline ends. The CDR3 totals 14 residues. Germline CDR1 and CDR2: MNHEY and SVGAGI. The CDR3 is CASSEREGGSPLHF. The CDR3 DNA reads TGTGCCAGCAGTGAACGGGAGGGCGGCTCACCCCTCCACTTT.

The CDR3 DNA reads TGTGCCAGCAGTGAAGCGCAATACTTGGGTTCACGCTCCTACGAGCAGTACTTC. Amino acid sequence: CASSEAQYLGSRSYEQYF. The chain combines TRBV2 with TRBJ2-7; D remains unclear. Trimming pared 0 bases from V and 0 bases from J, leaving 18 bases between. This CDR3 is 18 amino acids long. Germline-derived CDR1 and CDR2 are SNHLY and FYNNEI.

The V gene is TRBV28, the J gene TRBJ1-2; 7 bases match TRBD1. The germline V gene encodes CDR1 MDHEN and CDR2 SYDVKM. The J segment lost 4 bases and the V segment lost 3 bases, leaving 20 bases of the junction unmatched. This CDR3 contains 19 residues. The CDR3 region has the DNA TGTGCCAGCAGTTTGAGGGTTTTGGGGGTTCGACAGGGCAGCTATGGCTACACCTTC. Translated, it gives CASSLRVLGVRQGSYGYTF.

The chain uses TRBV18 and TRBJ1-1, with TRBD1 as a possible D gene (5 bases). The CDR3 is 13 amino acids. Germline V gene sequence: CDR1 KGHSH, CDR2 LQKENI. Trimming removed 6 bases from V and 5 bases from J, with 13 bases in between. The CDR3 nucleotides read TGTGCCAGCTCGCCCCAACAGGATACTGAAGCTTTCTTT. Its translation: CASSPQQDTEAFF.

CDR3 bases: TGTGCCAGCAGCCCGGGGTTAGCGGGGCGTTTCCCCAATGAGCAGTTCTTC. It specifies CASSPGLAGRFPNEQFF. J is TRBJ2-1 and V is TRBV7-2, with 8 bases identical to TRBD2. The length of the CDR3 is 17 residues. V gave up 5 bases and J gave up 6 bases; unmatched junction bases: 15. CDR1 SGHTA and CDR2 FQGNSA come from the germline V gene.

This sequence joins TRBV4-1 and TRBJ1-5; no clear D. V gave up 4 bases and J gave up 6 bases, with 19 bases separating them. Germline CDR1 and CDR2: MGHRA and YSYEKL. The CDR3 spans 16 residues. The CDR3 DNA reads TGCGCCAGCAGCCGCCGGGTGGCGGGTTTGGGTCAGCCCCAGCATTTT. It codes for CASSRRVAGLGQPQHF.

The chain couples TRBV4-3 to TRBJ2-2; D might be TRBD1 (5 bases). V shed 1 base and J shed 0 bases, with 9 bases lying between them. CDR1 is LGHNA, CDR2 YSLEER, per germline. The CDR3 loop spans 16 amino acids. The CDR3 is CASSQATASNTGELFF. CDR3 in DNA: TGCGCCAGCAGCCAAGCGACAGCATCGAACACCGGGGAGCTGTTTTTT.

The chain recombines TRBV5-4 with TRBJ2-1, with 11 bases that match TRBD2. This CDR3 has 15 amino acids. Per germline, CDR1 SGHNT and CDR2 YYREEE (reference sequence). V dropped 2 bases and J dropped 6; count of bases not matched to a gene: 4. The CDR3 DNA reads as TGTGCCAGCAGCTTTAGCGGGGGGGGTATCAATGAGCAGTTCTTC. The encoded protein is CASSFSGGGINEQFF.

The chain is built from TRBV10-3 and TRBJ2-2, with 14 bases matching TRBD2. This CDR3 spans 19 amino acids. V shed 0 bases, J shed 1 base, and the junction held 4 bases outside the gene matches. Germline loops: CDR1 ENHRY, CDR2 SYGVKD. The CDR3 protein is CAISESGTSGGWNTGELFF. CDR3 nucleotides: TGTGCCATCAGTGAGTCTGGGACTAGCGGGGGCTGGAACACCGGGGAGCTGTTTTTT.